These 21 T cell receptor beta chains were sequenced from one sample in a study of T cell repertoires in cytomegalovirus infection. In TCRdb, the reads were re-called with MiXCR into one record per CDR3 protein. Of some 920,000 distinct CDR3 sequences listed, around 29% are singletons. No antigen is known for these receptors. Here the sequenced sample was cultured CD8+ T cells from PBMCs, taken from culture after CMV antigen stimulation. Source of these receptors: a human donor in good health (CMV status not recorded). Some clones in this sample may be carry-over from other donors' samples.

In this sample, this clonotype turned up many times. The chain combines TRBV11-3 with TRBJ2-1, with unresolved D. The CDR3 consists of 13 residues. With 5 bases removed from V and 4 bases from J, the gap between germline ends came to 9 bases. Germline CDR1 is SGHNT and CDR2 is YENEEA. CDR3 DNA sequence: TGTGCCAGCAGCGAATCTAGATACAATGAGCAGTTCTTC. This encodes CASSESRYNEQFF.

This clonotype showed up just a few times. The rearrangement links TRBV29-1 to TRBJ2-1; 9 bases align to TRBD1. Germline V CDR1 and CDR2: SQVTM, ANQGSEA. Trimming took 4 bases from V and 8 from J; bases not matched to a gene: 9. CDR3 length: 14 amino acids. The CDR3, as DNA: TGCAGCGTTGTCCCCGGGACAGGGATCGATGAGCAGTTCTTC. This encodes CSVVPGTGIDEQFF.

The table lists this clonotype with a few counts. This CDR3 reads CASSRRGNMNTEAFF. Here the CDR3 DNA reads TGTGCCAGCAGCAGAAGGGGGAACATGAACACTGAAGCTTTCTTT. The chain combines TRBV12-3 or TRBV12-4 with TRBJ1-1; perhaps TRBD1 as D (6 bases). V lost 6 bases to trimming and J lost 0 bases, with 14 bases between them. The length of the CDR3 is 15 residues.

This clonotype was seen ten or more times. The chain carries TRBV7-2 and TRBJ1-1; TRBD1 matches at 9 bases. The CDR3 has 14 residues. Germline values: CDR1 SGHTA, CDR2 FQGNSA. V dropped 3 bases and J dropped 7; count of bases not matched to a gene: 6. Written as DNA, the CDR3 is TGTGCCAGCAGCTTGGGGGGACAGGGTCGTGAAGCTTTCTTT. Its translation: CASSLGGQGREAFF.

Only a few counts were recorded for this clonotype. The chain has TRBV6-2 or TRBV6-3 and TRBJ1-5; D unresolved. The ends were cut back, 8 bases at V and 1 base at J, with 18 bases in the middle. The V gene's germline CDR1 is MNHEY and CDR2 SVGEGT. This CDR3 has 16 residues. DNA of the CDR3: TGTGCCAGCCTCGACGGTGACTCTTGGAGCAATCAGCCCCAGCATTTT. This gives the protein CASLDGDSWSNQPQHF.

CDR3 protein: CASSYWQGFGYTF. CDR3 DNA sequence: TGTGCCAGCAGTTACTGGCAGGGCTTTGGCTACACCTTC. The chain links TRBV6-5 to TRBJ1-2; D possibly corresponds to TRBD1 (5 bases). Looked up from germline, CDR1 is MNHEY and CDR2 is SVGAGI. Deletions cut 1 base from V and 7 bases from J, with 10 bases between. The CDR3 contains 13 residues.

The V gene is TRBV7-6, the J gene TRBJ1-2; D may be TRBD1 (5 bases). The CDR3 totals 12 residues. The V gene lost 4 bases and the J gene lost 6 bases, with 9 bases spanning the gap. Germline V gene lookup returns CDR1 SGHVS and CDR2 FNYEAQ. CDR3: CASSSGQDGYTF. The CDR3, as DNA: TGTGCCAGCAGCTCAGGACAAGATGGCTACACCTTC.

This chain uses TRBV28 with TRBJ2-5; D is possibly TRBD1 or TRBD2 (6 bases each). Germline V gene data show CDR1 as MDHEN and CDR2 as SYDVKM. Trimming took off 7 bases at V and 4 bases at J, with 16 bases between the two ends. The CDR3 sequence is 14 residues long. CDR3: CASIPEGGGETQYF. The CDR3 DNA reads as TGTGCCAGCATCCCCGAGGGGGGCGGAGAGACCCAGTACTTC.

A single count supports this clonotype. This sequence joins TRBV11-3 and TRBJ2-3, with 9 bases aligning to TRBD2. Germline CDR1 and CDR2: SGHNT and YENEEA. J was trimmed by 9 bases and V by 5 bases; bases with no gene match: 9. This CDR3 region has 14 residues. This CDR3 is CASSTGTSPGTQYF. In nucleotides, the CDR3 is TGTGCCAGCAGCACCGGGACTAGCCCAGGCACGCAGTATTTT.

This clonotype came up many times. The chain employs TRBV6-1 and TRBJ1-1, with TRBD1 matching over 7 bases. Germline V gene data show CDR1 as MNHNS and CDR2 as SASEGT. Trimming removed 5 bases from V and 2 bases from J; junction bases left unmatched: 23. The CDR3 spans 20 residues. CDR3 in amino acids: CASSRQGRQIYNTLNTEAFF. DNA for the CDR3: TGTGCCAGCAGTCGACAGGGAAGACAGATCTATAATACGTTAAACACTGAAGCTTTCTTT.

This chain links TRBV27 with TRBJ2-7, with D perhaps TRBD2 (5 bases). Trimming shortened V by 6 bases and J by 1 base, and 16 bases separated the two germline ends. The CDR3 contains 15 residues. Germline loops: CDR1 MNHEY, CDR2 SMNVEV (reference sequence). CDR3: CASSPRTGISYEQYF. In DNA form, the CDR3 reads TGTGCCAGCAGCCCTCGGACCGGGATATCCTACGAGCAGTACTTC.

This clonotype was detected a few times. The CDR3 nucleotides read TGCAGCGCCCCTGAACAGGGGTTAGATGGCTACACCTTC. It codes for CSAPEQGLDGYTF. The chain joins TRBV29-1 to TRBJ1-2; TRBD1 agrees at 7 bases. Trimming at V came to 7 bases and at J to 6 bases, leaving 11 bases not matched to a gene. Germline lookup yields CDR1 SQVTM and CDR2 ANQGSEA. This CDR3 has 13 amino acids.

The chain employs TRBV7-2 and TRBJ1-4, with 7 bases fitting TRBD1. The CDR3 contains 16 residues. CDR1 and CDR2 (germline): SGHTA, FQGNSA. The J segment lost 5 bases and the V segment lost 6 bases, leaving 12 bases of the junction unmatched. The CDR3 region is CASRLTPGTANEKLFF. The CDR3 DNA reads as TGTGCCAGCAGATTAACCCCCGGGACAGCGAATGAAAAACTGTTTTTT.

The J gene is TRBJ2-5, the V gene TRBV7-9; D remains ambiguous. The length of the CDR3 is 13 residues. CDR1 and CDR2 (germline): SEHNR, FQNEAQ (reference sequence). V dropped 7 bases and J dropped 5 bases, with 14 bases sitting between them. As DNA, the CDR3 is TGTGCCAGCAACTCTCGAGCGACGGAGACCCAGTACTTC. This encodes CASNSRATETQYF.

This clonotype was seen only a few times. The chain links TRBV12-3 or TRBV12-4 to TRBJ2-7; D not resolved. The CDR3 is 13 amino acids. The ends were cut back, 5 bases at V and 3 bases at J, with 11 bases in the middle. The CDR3, as DNA: TGTGCCAGCAGTCTCGACGAATTCTACGAGCAGTACTTC. Protein product: CASSLDEFYEQYF.

The V and J genes are TRBV20-1 and TRBJ2-7; tentatively, D is TRBD2 (5 bases). The germline gives CDR1 DFQATT, CDR2 SNEGSKA (reference sequence). The CDR3 runs to 13 residues. CDR3 nucleotide sequence: TGCAGCGCCTTTACTGGGAGCTCCTACGAGCAGTACTTC. Protein product: CSAFTGSSYEQYF.

The chain is built from TRBV6-5 and TRBJ2-2; 8 positions agree with TRBD2. The CDR3 extends over 16 amino acids. Germline V gene sequence: CDR1 MNHEY, CDR2 SVGAGI. Trimming cost V 7 bases and J 1 base; bases outside gene matches: 8. The CDR3 coding sequence is TGTGCCAGCACCGTGCTTAGCGGGGTGAACACCGGGGAGCTGTTTTTT. It specifies CASTVLSGVNTGELFF.

The chain couples TRBV6-2 or TRBV6-3 to TRBJ2-5; 10 positions match TRBD1. V shed 1 base, J shed 5 bases, and the junction held 4 bases outside the gene matches. The CDR3 has 15 amino acids. Germline V gene lookup returns CDR1 MNHEY and CDR2 SVGEGT. The CDR3 bases are TGTGCCAGCAGTTACTTTGGGACAGGGGAGGAGACCCAGTACTTC. Its protein is CASSYFGTGEETQYF.

Points on this clonotype: This sequence may be a read error, since a much larger clone differs from it by one base. For the CDR3, the DNA is TGTTCCAGCAGCTTAGGTCCGACAGGGGATGCTGGCTTAGGCTACAATGAGCAGTTCTTC. Its protein product is CSSSLGPTGDAGLGYNEQFF. This chain connects TRBV7-9 to TRBJ2-1, with 8 bases matching TRBD1. The CDR3 runs 20 residues. Germline assignment: CDR1 SEHNR and CDR2 FQNEAQ (reference sequence). The full variable domain, completed using reference TRBV7-9 and TRBJ2-1, is DTGVSQNPRHKITKRGQNVTFRCDPISEHNRLYWYRQTLGQGPEFLTYFQNEAQLEKSRLLSDRFSAERPKGSFSTLEIQRTEQGDSAMYLCSSSLGPTGDAGLGYNEQFFGPGTRLTVL.

The CDR3 DNA reads as TGTGCCAGCACCCGGAGCGAAACAGCTTTCTTT. Protein: CASTRSETAFF. The V and J genes are TRBV5-5 and TRBJ1-1; no clear D gene. Deletions cut 6 bases from V and 10 bases from J, with 13 bases between. This CDR3 has 11 residues. Germline V gene lookup returns CDR1 SGHKS and CDR2 YYEKEE (reference sequence).

This clonotype has more than one count but fewer than ten. The chain couples TRBV6-1 to TRBJ2-7; 8 nucleotides line up with TRBD1. CDR3 length: 14 residues. V dropped 7 bases and J dropped 2; count of bases not matched to a gene: 7. Germline lookup yields CDR1 MNHNS and CDR2 SASEGT. The CDR3 loop reads CASIPGTGAYEQYF. The CDR3 DNA reads as TGTGCCAGCATTCCCGGGACAGGCGCCTACGAGCAGTACTTC.